Included here is one TCR beta chain sequence, with context. Its specificity is unknown. The CDR3 has 16 residues. Germline V lookup: CDR1 SQVTM, CDR2 ANQGSEA. V was clipped by 0 bases and J by 1 base, with 15 bases between them. In Susac syndrome patients, recently defined diagnostic criteria for definite or probable disease were met. This entry is derived from a study of CD8 T cells in Susac syndrome. Study-wide findings and caveats: It was in TEMRA cells and active patients that Susac CD8+ clonal expansion peaked.

With random hexamers, about 0.45 to 1 ug RNA was reverse transcribed. An immunoSEQ multiplex PCR amplified TCR beta CDR3 over 54 Vbeta and 13 Jbeta. One entry per CDR3 protein results from TCRdb running MiXCR on the immunoSEQ multiplex PCR reads. The sample has 95,000 to 150,000 distinct CDR3 sequences, around 94% seen once; the top ten hold around 0.28%. The sequence was collected from a human donor with Susac syndrome. Input material: CD8+ T cells from PBMCs. The chain has TRBV29-1 and TRBJ1-2; a possible D gene is TRBD1 (6 bases). CDR3 nucleotide sequence: TGCAGCGTTGAAGAAGGAGGCAGGGGCATTAACTATGGCTACACCTTC. Encoded protein: CSVEEGGRGINYGYTF.